Below, one T cell receptor beta chain is given with its context. The CDR3 totals 17 residues. Germline V gives CDR1 SGHDN, CDR2 FVKESK. The trim removed 1 base at V and 6 bases at J, leaving 7 bases unmatched. Researchers ran the PCR with 60 Vbeta and 13 Jbeta primers. The table came from immunoSEQ multiplex PCR; TCRdb's copy has only in-frame clones and leaves some out. This sample has about 130,000 clones, with around 77% found just once. These data are taken from a study of cytomegalovirus exposure and HLA in healthy donors. Sequenced input: PBMCs. This clonotype originated in a man between 45 and 60 years old in good health and CMV-seronegative. V usage is TRBV14 and J usage is TRBJ2-3; 13 bases fit TRBD2. In DNA form, the CDR3 reads TGTGCCAGCAGCCAAGGATTACTAGCGGGAGGGCCGGATACGCAGTATTTT. The encoded protein is CASSQGLLAGGPDTQYF.